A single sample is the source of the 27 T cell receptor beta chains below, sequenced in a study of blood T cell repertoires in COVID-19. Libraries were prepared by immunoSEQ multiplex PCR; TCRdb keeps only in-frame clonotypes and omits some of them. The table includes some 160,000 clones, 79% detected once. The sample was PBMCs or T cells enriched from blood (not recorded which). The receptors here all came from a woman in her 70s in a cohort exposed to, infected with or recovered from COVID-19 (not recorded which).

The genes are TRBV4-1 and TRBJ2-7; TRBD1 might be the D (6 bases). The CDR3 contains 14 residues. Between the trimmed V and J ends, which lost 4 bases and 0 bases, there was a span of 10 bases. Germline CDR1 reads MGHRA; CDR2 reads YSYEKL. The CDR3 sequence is CASSRRDNSYEQYF. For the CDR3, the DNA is TGCGCCAGCAGCCGCCGGGACAACTCCTACGAGCAGTACTTC.

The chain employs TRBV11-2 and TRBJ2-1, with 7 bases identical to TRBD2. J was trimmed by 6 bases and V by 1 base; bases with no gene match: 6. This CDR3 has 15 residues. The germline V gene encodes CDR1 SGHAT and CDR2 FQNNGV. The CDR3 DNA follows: TGTGCCAGCAGCTTAGCGGGTAGCGGGCGCAATGAGCAGTTCTTC. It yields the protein CASSLAGSGRNEQFF.

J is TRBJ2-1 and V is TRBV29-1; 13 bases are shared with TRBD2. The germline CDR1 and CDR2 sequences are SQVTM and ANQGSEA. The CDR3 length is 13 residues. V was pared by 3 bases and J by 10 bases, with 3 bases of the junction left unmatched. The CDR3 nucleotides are TGCAGCGTTGACCTGGGACTAGCGGGAGAGCAGTTCTTC. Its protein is CSVDLGLAGEQFF.

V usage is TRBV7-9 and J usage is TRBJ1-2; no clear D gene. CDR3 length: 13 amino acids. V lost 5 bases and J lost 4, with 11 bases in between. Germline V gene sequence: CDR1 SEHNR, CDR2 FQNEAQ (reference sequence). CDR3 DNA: TGTGCCAGCAGCCCTCGAGGGAGCTATGGCTACACCTTC. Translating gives CASSPRGSYGYTF.

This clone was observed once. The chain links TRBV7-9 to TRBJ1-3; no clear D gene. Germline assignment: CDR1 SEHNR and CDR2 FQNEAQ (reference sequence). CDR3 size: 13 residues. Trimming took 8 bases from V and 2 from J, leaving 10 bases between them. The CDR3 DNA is TGTGCCAGCCGGGAGAGCGCTGGAAACACCATATATTTT. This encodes CASRESAGNTIYF.

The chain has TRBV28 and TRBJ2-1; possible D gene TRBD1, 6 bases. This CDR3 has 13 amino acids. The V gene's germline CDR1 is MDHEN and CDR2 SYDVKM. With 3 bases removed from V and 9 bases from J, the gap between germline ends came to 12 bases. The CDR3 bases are TGTGCCAGCAGTTTTAGGGACAACCGTGAGCAGTTCTTC. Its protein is CASSFRDNREQFF.

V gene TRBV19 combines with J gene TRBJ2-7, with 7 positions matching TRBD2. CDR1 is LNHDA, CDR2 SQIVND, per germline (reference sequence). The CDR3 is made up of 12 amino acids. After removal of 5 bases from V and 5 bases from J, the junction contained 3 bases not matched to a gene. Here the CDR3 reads CASSQAGNEQYF. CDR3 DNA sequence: TGTGCCAGTAGTCAAGCGGGGAACGAGCAGTACTTC.

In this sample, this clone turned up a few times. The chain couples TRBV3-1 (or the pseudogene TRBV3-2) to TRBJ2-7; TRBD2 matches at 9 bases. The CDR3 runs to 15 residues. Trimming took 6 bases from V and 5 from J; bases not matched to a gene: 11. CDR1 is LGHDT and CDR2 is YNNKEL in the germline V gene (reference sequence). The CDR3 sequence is CASSHVLAGGDEQYF. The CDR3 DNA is TGTGCCAGCAGTCATGTACTAGCGGGTGGCGACGAGCAGTACTTC.

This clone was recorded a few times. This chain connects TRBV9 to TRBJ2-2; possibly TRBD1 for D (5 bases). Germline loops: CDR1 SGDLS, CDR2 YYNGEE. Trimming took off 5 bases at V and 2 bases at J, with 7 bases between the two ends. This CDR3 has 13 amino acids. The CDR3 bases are TGTGCCAGCAGTGGACAAAACACCGGGGAGCTGTTTTTT. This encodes CASSGQNTGELFF.

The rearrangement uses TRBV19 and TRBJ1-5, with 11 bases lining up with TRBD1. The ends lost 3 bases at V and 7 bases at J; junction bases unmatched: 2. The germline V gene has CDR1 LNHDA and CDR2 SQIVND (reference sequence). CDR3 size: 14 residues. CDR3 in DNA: TGTGCCAGTAGTATGAGGACAGGGGGCCAGCCCCAGCATTTT. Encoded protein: CASSMRTGGQPQHF.

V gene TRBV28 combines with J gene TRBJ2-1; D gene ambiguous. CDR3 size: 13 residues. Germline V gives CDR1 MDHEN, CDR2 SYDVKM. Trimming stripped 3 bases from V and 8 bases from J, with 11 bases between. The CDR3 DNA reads TGTGCCAGCAGTTTCTACCACAGTCATGAGCAGTTCTTC. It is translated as CASSFYHSHEQFF. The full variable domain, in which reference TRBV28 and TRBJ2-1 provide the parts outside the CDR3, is DVKVTQSSRYLVKRTGEKVFLECVQDMDHENMFWYRQDPGLGLRLIYFSYDVKMKEKGDIPEGYSVSREKKERFSLILESASTNQTSMYLCASSFYHSHEQFFGPGTRLTVL.

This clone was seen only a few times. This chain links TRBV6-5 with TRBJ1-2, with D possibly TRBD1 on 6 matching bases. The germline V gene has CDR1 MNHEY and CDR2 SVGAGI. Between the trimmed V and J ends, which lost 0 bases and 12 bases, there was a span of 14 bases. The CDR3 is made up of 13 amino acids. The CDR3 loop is CASSYSVQGRDTF. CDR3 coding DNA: TGTGCCAGCAGTTACTCGGTTCAGGGGAGGGACACCTTC.

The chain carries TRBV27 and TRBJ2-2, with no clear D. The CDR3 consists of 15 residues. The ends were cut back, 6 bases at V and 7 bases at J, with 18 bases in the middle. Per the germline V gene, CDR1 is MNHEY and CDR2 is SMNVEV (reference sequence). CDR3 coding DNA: TGTGCCAGCAGGGCGGAGAAAGCTACCCTCGGGGAGCTGTTTTTT. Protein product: CASRAEKATLGELFF.

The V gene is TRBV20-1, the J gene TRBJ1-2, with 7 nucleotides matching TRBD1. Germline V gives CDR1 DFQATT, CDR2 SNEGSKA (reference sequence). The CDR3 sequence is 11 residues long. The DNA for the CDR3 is TGCAGGGGAGGACAGGACTATGGCTACACCTTC. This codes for CRGGQDYGYTF.

CDR3 loop: CASRQGVPYSPLHF. The CDR3 DNA follows: TGTGCCAGCAGGCAGGGGGTCCCATATTCACCCCTCCACTTT. The genes are TRBV3-1 (or the pseudogene TRBV3-2) and TRBJ1-6; 7 bases agree with TRBD1. The CDR3 extends over 14 amino acids. The V segment lost 6 bases and the J segment 8 bases; nucleotides outside the gene matches: 7. From germline, CDR1 is LGHDT and CDR2 YNNKEL (reference sequence).

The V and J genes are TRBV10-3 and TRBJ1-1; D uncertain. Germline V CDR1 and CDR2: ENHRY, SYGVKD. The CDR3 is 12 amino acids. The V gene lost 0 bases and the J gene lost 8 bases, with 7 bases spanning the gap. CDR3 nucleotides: TGTGCCATCAGTGAGTCTGGCAGGGAAGCTTTCTTT. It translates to CAISESGREAFF.

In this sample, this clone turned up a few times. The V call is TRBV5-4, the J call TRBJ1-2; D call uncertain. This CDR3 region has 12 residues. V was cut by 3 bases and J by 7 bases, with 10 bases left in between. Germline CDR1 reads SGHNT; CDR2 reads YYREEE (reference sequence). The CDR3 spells CASSSWEAGYTF. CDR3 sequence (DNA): TGTGCCAGCAGCTCATGGGAGGCTGGCTACACCTTC.

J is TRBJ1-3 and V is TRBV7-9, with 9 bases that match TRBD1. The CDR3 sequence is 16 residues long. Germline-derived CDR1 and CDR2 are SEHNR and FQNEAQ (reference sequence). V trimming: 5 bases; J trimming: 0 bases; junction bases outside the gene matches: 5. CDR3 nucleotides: TGTGCCAGCAGCGAATGGGGACAGGGCTCTGGAAACACCATATATTTT. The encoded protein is CASSEWGQGSGNTIYF.

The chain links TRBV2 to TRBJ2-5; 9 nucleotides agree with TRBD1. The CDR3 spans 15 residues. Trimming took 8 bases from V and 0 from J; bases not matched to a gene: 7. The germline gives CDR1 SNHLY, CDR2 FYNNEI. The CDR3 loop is CASGDRAGYQETQYF. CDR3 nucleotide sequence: TGTGCCAGCGGGGACAGGGCGGGGTACCAAGAGACCCAGTACTTC.

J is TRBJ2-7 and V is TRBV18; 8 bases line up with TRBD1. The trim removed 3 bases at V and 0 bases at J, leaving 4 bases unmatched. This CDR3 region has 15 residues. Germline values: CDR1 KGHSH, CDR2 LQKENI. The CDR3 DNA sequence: TGTGCCAGCTCACCTATAACAGGGGGCTCCTACGAGCAGTACTTC. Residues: CASSPITGGSYEQYF.

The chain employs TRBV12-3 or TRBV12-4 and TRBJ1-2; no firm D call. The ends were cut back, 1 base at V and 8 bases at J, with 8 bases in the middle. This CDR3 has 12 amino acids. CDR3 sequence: CASSLEWSGYTF. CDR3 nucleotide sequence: TGTGCCAGCAGTTTAGAATGGAGCGGCTACACCTTC.

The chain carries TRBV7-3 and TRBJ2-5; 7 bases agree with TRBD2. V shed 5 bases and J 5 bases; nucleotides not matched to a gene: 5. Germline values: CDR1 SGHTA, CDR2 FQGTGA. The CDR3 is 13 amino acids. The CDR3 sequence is CASSRDYRETQYF. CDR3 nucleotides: TGTGCCAGCAGCCGGGACTATAGGGAGACCCAGTACTTC.

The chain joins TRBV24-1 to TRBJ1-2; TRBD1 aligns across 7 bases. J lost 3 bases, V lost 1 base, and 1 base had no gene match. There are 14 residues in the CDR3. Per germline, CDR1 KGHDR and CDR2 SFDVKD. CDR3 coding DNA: TGTGCCACCAGTGATTTCGGGACAGACTATGGCTACACCTTC. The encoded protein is CATSDFGTDYGYTF.

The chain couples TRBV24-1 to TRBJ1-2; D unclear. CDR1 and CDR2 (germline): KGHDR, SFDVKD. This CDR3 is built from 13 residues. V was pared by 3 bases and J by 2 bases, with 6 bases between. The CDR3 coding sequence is TGTGCCACCAGTGATGAGAAGAACTATGGCTACACCTTC. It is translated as CATSDEKNYGYTF.

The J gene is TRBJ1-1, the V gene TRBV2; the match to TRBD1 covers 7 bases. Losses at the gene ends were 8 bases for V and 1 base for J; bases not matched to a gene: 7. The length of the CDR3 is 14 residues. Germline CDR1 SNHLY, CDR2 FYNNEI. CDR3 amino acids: CASGGQFRNTEAFF. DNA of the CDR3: TGTGCCAGCGGGGGACAGTTTCGGAACACTGAAGCTTTCTTT.

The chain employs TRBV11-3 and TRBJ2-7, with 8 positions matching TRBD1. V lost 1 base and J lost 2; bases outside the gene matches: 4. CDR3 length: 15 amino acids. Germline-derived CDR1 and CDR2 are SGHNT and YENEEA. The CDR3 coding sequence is TGTGCCAGCAGCTTAGGACAGGGGCGAACCTACGAGCAGTACTTC. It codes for CASSLGQGRTYEQYF.

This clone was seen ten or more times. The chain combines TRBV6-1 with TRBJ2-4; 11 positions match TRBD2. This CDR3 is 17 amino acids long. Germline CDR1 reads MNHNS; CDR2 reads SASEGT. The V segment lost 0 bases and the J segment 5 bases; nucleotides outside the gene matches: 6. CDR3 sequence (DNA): TGTGCCAGCAGTGAAGCTTCGACTAGCGGGATAGAAAACATTCAGTACTTC. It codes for CASSEASTSGIENIQYF.